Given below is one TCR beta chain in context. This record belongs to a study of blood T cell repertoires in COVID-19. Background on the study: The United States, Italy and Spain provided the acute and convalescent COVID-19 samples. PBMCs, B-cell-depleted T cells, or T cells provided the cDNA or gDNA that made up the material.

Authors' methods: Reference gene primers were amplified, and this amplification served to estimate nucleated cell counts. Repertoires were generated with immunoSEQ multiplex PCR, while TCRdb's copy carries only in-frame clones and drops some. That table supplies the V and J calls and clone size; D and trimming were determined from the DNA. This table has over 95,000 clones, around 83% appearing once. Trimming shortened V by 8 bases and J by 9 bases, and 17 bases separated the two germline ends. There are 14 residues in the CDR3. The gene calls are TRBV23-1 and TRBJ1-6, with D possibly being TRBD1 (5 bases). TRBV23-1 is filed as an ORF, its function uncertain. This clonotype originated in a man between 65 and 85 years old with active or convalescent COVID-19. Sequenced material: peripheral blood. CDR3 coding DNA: TGCGCCAGCTATTTGGAAGGGGAAGGTTCACCCCTCCACTTT. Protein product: CASYLEGEGSPLHF.